This is a list of T cell receptor beta chains from one sample in a study of T cell responses to AZD1222 COVID-19 vaccine. TCRdb's table, derived via immunoSEQ multiplex PCR, lists solely in-frame clones and lacks some. The data contain fewer than 200,000 clones, more than 85% of them singletons. The starting material was peripheral blood, obtained 28 days after the second AZD1222 dose. All receptors come from an adult who received the AZD1222 COVID-19 vaccine. CDR3s include the opening cysteine and the closing phenylalanine or tryptophan. The order of the fields is D gene, V gene, clone size, J gene, CDR3 protein, CDR3 DNA. D genes are given only for firm matches. Clone size is given for some rows only: seen once, a few or many times, or a class if the clone is expanded.

D: -
V: TRBV30
size: -
J: TRBJ1-2
CDR3: CAWNNYRTLYNYGYTF
DNA: TGTGCCTGGAATAATTACAGGACGCTATATAACTATGGCTACACCTTC

D: -
V: TRBV30
size: -
J: TRBJ1-2
CDR3: CAWTHLGTFYGYTF
DNA: TGTGCCTGGACCCATCTCGGGACTTTCTATGGCTACACCTTC

D: -
V: TRBV7-2
size: once
J: TRBJ1-1
CDR3: CASSLSVNTEAFF
DNA: TGTGCCAGCAGCTTATCGGTGAACACTGAAGCTTTCTTT

D: TRBD1
V: TRBV6-5
size: -
J: TRBJ1-2
CDR3: CASSYSRTGGGGGYTF
DNA: TGTGCCAGCAGTTACTCGCGAACAGGGGGAGGAGGGGGCTACACCTTC

D: -
V: TRBV11-3
size: -
J: TRBJ2-5
CDR3: CASSLGSQETQYF
DNA: TGTGCCAGCAGCTTGGGATCACAAGAGACCCAGTACTTC

D: -
V: TRBV7-9
size: -
J: TRBJ2-6
CDR3: CASSLALLGPGANVLTF
DNA: TGTGCCAGCAGCTTAGCCCTCCTAGGGCCCGGGGCCAACGTCCTGACTTTC

D: -
V: TRBV2
size: -
J: TRBJ2-7
CDR3: CASSDGGTGSYEQYF
DNA: TGTGCCAGCAGTGACGGGGGAACAGGGTCCTACGAGCAGTACTTC

D: TRBD1
V: TRBV5-8
size: -
J: TRBJ1-2
CDR3: CASSFTGANYGYTF
DNA: TGTGCCAGCAGCTTTACAGGGGCTAACTATGGCTACACCTTC

D: -
V: TRBV28
size: -
J: TRBJ1-2
CDR3: CASSLYQGSAGYTF
DNA: TGTGCCAGCAGTTTATATCAGGGTTCAGCAGGCTACACCTTC

D: TRBD1
V: TRBV11-2
size: -
J: TRBJ1-4
CDR3: CASSPRTGGYATNEKLFF
DNA: TGTGCCAGCAGCCCCCGGACAGGGGGATATGCAACTAATGAAAAACTGTTTTTT

D: -
V: TRBV10-1
size: -
J: TRBJ2-2
CDR3: CASRETGPGELFF
DNA: TGCGCCAGCAGGGAGACAGGCCCCGGAGAGCTGTTTTTT

D: -
V: TRBV19
size: -
J: TRBJ2-2
CDR3: CASSTPIDGELFF
DNA: TGTGCCAGTAGTACTCCTATAGACGGGGAGCTGTTTTTT

D: -
V: TRBV5-1
size: -
J: TRBJ1-1
CDR3: CASSSRWDTEAFF
DNA: TGCGCCAGCAGCTCCCGGTGGGACACTGAAGCTTTCTTT

D: TRBD1
V: TRBV6-5
size: -
J: TRBJ1-1
CDR3: CASRGDRTNTEAFF
DNA: TGTGCCAGCAGGGGGGACAGGACGAACACTGAAGCTTTCTTT

D: -
V: TRBV2
size: -
J: TRBJ2-3
CDR3: CASPRPGAADTQYF
DNA: TGTGCCAGCCCGAGGCCCGGGGCGGCAGATACGCAGTATTTT

D: -
V: TRBV19
size: -
J: TRBJ2-3
CDR3: CASSIAGSTDTQYF
DNA: TGTGCCAGTAGTATAGCTGGTAGCACAGATACGCAGTATTTT

D: -
V: TRBV11-1
size: -
J: TRBJ2-7
CDR3: CASTRGGPYYEQYF
DNA: TGTGCCAGCACCCGAGGGGGACCTTACTACGAGCAGTACTTC

D: TRBD1
V: TRBV7-8
size: -
J: TRBJ1-2
CDR3: CASSPGDRVGYGYTF
DNA: TGTGCCAGCAGCCCCGGGGACAGGGTGGGCTATGGCTACACCTTC

D: -
V: TRBV19
size: -
J: TRBJ1-3
CDR3: CASSTGYGNTIYF
DNA: TGTGCCAGTAGTACAGGGTACGGAAACACCATATATTTT

D: TRBD2
V: TRBV9
size: -
J: TRBJ2-1
CDR3: CASSGGGSNYNEQFF
DNA: TGTGCCAGCAGCGGCGGCGGGAGTAACTACAATGAGCAGTTCTTC

D: -
V: TRBV18
size: -
J: TRBJ2-2
CDR3: CASSPPYQGAGELFF
DNA: TGTGCCAGCTCACCACCATACCAAGGGGCCGGGGAGCTGTTTTTT

D: TRBD2
V: TRBV10-2
size: once
J: TRBJ2-5
CDR3: CASSWTSGRGQETQYF
DNA: TGCGCCAGCAGCTGGACTAGCGGGAGAGGTCAAGAGACCCAGTACTTC

D: TRBD1
V: TRBV7-2
size: -
J: TRBJ1-4
CDR3: CASSLGQGGEKLFF
DNA: TGTGCCAGCAGCTTAGGACAGGGTGGTGAAAAACTGTTTTTT

D: -
V: TRBV19
size: -
J: TRBJ2-4
CDR3: CASNHDLAKNIQYF
DNA: TGTGCCAGTAACCATGACTTAGCCAAAAACATTCAGTACTTC

D: -
V: TRBV18
size: -
J: TRBJ2-2
CDR3: CASSPSSAPNTGELFF
DNA: TGTGCCAGCTCACCGAGTAGCGCCCCGAACACCGGGGAGCTGTTTTTT

D: TRBD2
V: TRBV3-1/TRBV3-2
size: -
J: TRBJ2-5
CDR3: CASSQVLAGGTHQETQYF
DNA: TGTGCCAGCAGCCAAGTACTAGCGGGAGGTACCCACCAAGAGACCCAGTACTTC

D: -
V: TRBV7-8
size: -
J: TRBJ1-5
CDR3: CASSLSASNQPQHF
DNA: TGTGCCAGCAGCTTAAGCGCTAGCAATCAGCCCCAGCATTTT

D: TRBD1
V: TRBV3-1/TRBV3-2
size: -
J: TRBJ1-2
CDR3: CASASRGLPGGYTF
DNA: TGTGCCAGCGCAAGCAGGGGGCTTCCCGGAGGCTACACCTTC

D: -
V: TRBV6-5
size: once
J: TRBJ1-6
CDR3: CASSYVNSPLHF
DNA: TGTGCCAGCAGTTACGTGAATTCACCCCTCCACTTT

D: -
V: TRBV5-1
size: once
J: TRBJ1-1
CDR3: CASSLGQRNTEAFF
DNA: TGCGCCAGCAGCTTGGGACAGAGGAACACTGAAGCTTTCTTT

D: -
V: TRBV28
size: few
J: TRBJ2-1
CDR3: CASSSTGLVVNEQFF
DNA: TGTGCCAGCAGTTCAACCGGCCTAGTCGTCAATGAGCAGTTCTTC

D: TRBD2
V: TRBV27
size: -
J: TRBJ2-7
CDR3: CASSLVRREGHEQYF
DNA: TGTGCCAGCAGTCTTGTCAGGAGGGAGGGCCACGAGCAGTACTTC

D: -
V: TRBV6-5
size: -
J: TRBJ1-1
CDR3: CALRQLNTEAFF
DNA: TGTGCCCTACGGCAGCTTAACACTGAAGCTTTCTTT

D: TRBD1
V: TRBV23-1
size: -
J: TRBJ1-2
CDR3: CASSQSGDRRYGYTF
DNA: TGCGCCAGCAGTCAATCAGGGGACAGGAGGTATGGCTACACCTTC

D: TRBD2
V: TRBV7-3
size: -
J: TRBJ2-1
CDR3: CASSLGSGLEYINEQFF
DNA: TGTGCCAGCAGCTTAGGTTCCGGACTAGAGTATATTAATGAGCAGTTCTTC

D: TRBD2
V: TRBV29-1
size: -
J: TRBJ2-7
CDR3: CSVGGRSYEQYF
DNA: TGCAGCGTTGGCGGGAGATCGTACGAGCAGTACTTC

D: -
V: TRBV5-1
size: -
J: TRBJ1-4
CDR3: CATRGGPTNEKLFF
DNA: TGCGCCACCCGCGGGGGGCCGACTAATGAAAAACTGTTTTTT